These 28 T cell receptor beta chains were all obtained from the same sample, sequenced in a study of blood T cells in healthy people across ages. Combining a sample-barcoded 5' primer with a J-beta primer mix, a second PCR ran for 7 to 11 cycles. TCRdb analysed the 5' RACE reads with MiXCR anew, one entry per CDR3 protein. The table lists hundreds of thousands of distinct CDR3 sequences, about 21% of them singletons. Source material: blood. The receptors were sampled from a man in his 70s in good health.

This clonotype came up a few times. The DNA for the CDR3 is TGCAGTGCTAGACGGACTAGCGGGAAGGTGGGCTCCTACAATGAGCAGTTCTTC. As protein: CSARRTSGKVGSYNEQFF. V usage is TRBV20-1 and J usage is TRBJ2-1; 12 positions agree with TRBD2. There are 18 residues in the CDR3. After removal of 2 bases from V and 0 bases from J, the junction contained 8 bases not matched to a gene. Germline V lookup: CDR1 DFQATT, CDR2 SNEGSKA (reference sequence).

This clonotype was picked up many times. The gene calls are TRBV6-5 and TRBJ2-1; perhaps D is TRBD1 or TRBD2 (7 bases each). Trimming pared 0 bases from V and 6 bases from J, leaving 15 bases between. The germline CDR1 and CDR2 sequences are MNHEY and SVGAGI. CDR3 length: 16 amino acids. The CDR3 region is CASSYSKVRGGNEQFF. CDR3 DNA: TGTGCCAGCAGTTACTCGAAGGTCAGGGGGGGCAATGAGCAGTTCTTC.

This chain links TRBV12-3 or TRBV12-4 with TRBJ2-2, with D unclear. The CDR3 runs 14 residues. V was shortened by 3 bases and J by 6 bases, with 11 bases between the two germline ends. Written as DNA, the CDR3 is TGTGCCAGCAGTTTGTGGGGATCGGCCGGGGAGCTGTTTTTT. Translating it yields CASSLWGSAGELFF.

This clonotype has just a few counts. The chain recombines TRBV6-5 with TRBJ2-5; TRBD2 aligns across 7 bases. This CDR3 spans 14 amino acids. With 8 bases clipped from V and 5 bases from J, the junction kept 11 bases outside the gene matches. Germline CDR1 MNHEY, CDR2 SVGAGI. The CDR3 sequence: CASSASGITETQYF. The CDR3 DNA reads TGTGCCAGCTCAGCTAGCGGAATTACGGAGACCCAGTACTTC.

This clonotype has a handful of counts. V usage is TRBV11-2 and J usage is TRBJ2-1; 9 bases agree with TRBD2. V was pared by 4 bases and J by 0 bases, with 22 bases of the junction left unmatched. The germline gives CDR1 SGHAT, CDR2 FQNNGV. The CDR3 loop spans 22 amino acids. DNA for the CDR3: TGTGCCAGCAGCTCAGACGGGACTAGCCGAGTCGCCCGCGGGGGCTCCTACAATGAGCAGTTCTTC. It codes for CASSSDGTSRVARGGSYNEQFF.

The V call is TRBV20-1, the J call TRBJ1-4, with D tentatively TRBD1 (5 bases). With 7 bases removed from V and 8 bases from J, the gap between germline ends came to 14 bases. Germline V lookup: CDR1 DFQATT, CDR2 SNEGSKA (reference sequence). The CDR3 loop spans 12 amino acids. The CDR3 DNA reads TGCAGTGTTAGCGCAGGGAACGAAAAACTGTTTTTT. Translated, it gives CSVSAGNEKLFF.

This clonotype has a count of ten or more. This sequence joins TRBV9 and TRBJ2-1; D not certain. Trimming cost V 0 bases and J 0 bases, with 7 bases left between them. This CDR3 has 15 amino acids. CDR1 is SGDLS, CDR2 YYNGEE, per germline. This CDR3 reads CASSVGSSSYNEQFF. As DNA, the CDR3 is TGTGCCAGCAGCGTAGGTTCTAGCTCCTACAATGAGCAGTTCTTC.

In DNA, the CDR3 is TGTGCCAGCAGCTCCGACTTAGCCTACGAGCAGTACTTC. Translated: CASSSDLAYEQYF. V is TRBV5-6 and J is TRBJ2-7, with unresolved D. Deletions cut 3 bases from V and 2 bases from J, with 9 bases between. CDR1 is SGHDT and CDR2 is YYEEEE in the germline V gene. The CDR3 runs 13 residues. Drawing the rest from reference TRBV5-6 and TRBJ2-7, the complete variable domain is DAGVTQSPTHLIKTRGQQVTLRCSPKSGHDTVSWYQQALGQGPQFIFQYYEEEERQRGNFPDRFSGHQFPNYSSELNVNALLLGDSALYLCASSSDLAYEQYFGPGTRLTVT.

The sample holds a few counts of this clonotype. The CDR3 DNA reads TGTGCCAGCAGCTTCGGGACTACCGGCACAGATACGCAGTATTTT. This sequence encodes CASSFGTTGTDTQYF. The chain has TRBV7-8 and TRBJ2-3, with TRBD2 matching 7 bases. Germline values: CDR1 SGHVS, CDR2 FQNEAQ. With V trimmed by 3 bases and J by 1 base, 4 bases remained unmatched. The CDR3 is made up of 15 amino acids.

This clonotype was seen more than once but under ten times. The chain links TRBV15 to TRBJ2-7; perhaps TRBD1 as D (6 bases). V shed 3 bases and J shed 3 bases, with 24 bases lying between them. In germline, CDR1 is LNHNV, CDR2 YYDKDF (reference sequence). This CDR3 is built from 18 residues. The CDR3 nucleotides are TGTGCCACCAGCAGCGACGAGGGGCCCGGGACAACTAACTACGAGCAGTACTTC. It translates to CATSSDEGPGTTNYEQYF.

The chain recombines TRBV13 with TRBJ2-4, with D perhaps assigned TRBD1 or TRBD2 (6 bases each). Between the trimmed V and J ends, which lost 7 bases and 3 bases, there was a span of 16 bases. CDR3 length: 15 amino acids. Germline V gives CDR1 PRHDT, CDR2 FYEKMQ (reference sequence). The DNA for the CDR3 is TGTGCCAGCACCGATAGAGGGGGGAGCAAAAACATTCAGTACTTC. Amino acids: CASTDRGGSKNIQYF.

The V call is TRBV7-2, the J call TRBJ1-2, with D possibly matching TRBD1 (5 bases). The CDR3 extends over 14 amino acids. V was clipped by 1 base and J by 7 bases, with 13 bases between them. Germline CDR1 SGHTA, CDR2 FQGNSA. The CDR3 sequence: CASSLESGEIGYTF. In DNA form, the CDR3 reads TGTGCCAGCAGCTTAGAATCGGGGGAAATTGGCTACACCTTC. The complete variable domain, with remaining parts taken from reference TRBV7-2 and TRBJ1-2, reads GAGVSQSPSNKVTEKGKDVELRCDPISGHTALYWYRQSLGQGLEFLIYFQGNSAPDKSGLPSDRFSAERTGGSVSTLTIQRTQQEDSAVYLCASSLESGEIGYTFGSGTRLTVV.

V gene TRBV3-1 combines with J gene TRBJ2-1; D gene ambiguous. V dropped 2 bases and J dropped 7 bases, with 3 bases sitting between them. Germline lookup yields CDR1 LGHDT and CDR2 YNNKEL (reference sequence). CDR3 length equals 11 residues. The CDR3 region is CASSQKNEQFF. CDR3 bases: TGTGCCAGCAGCCAAAAAAATGAGCAGTTCTTC.

This clonotype appeared a few times. The gene calls are TRBV14 and TRBJ1-3; unclear D gene. The V end lost 5 bases, the J end lost 6 bases, and 14 bases lay between the germline ends. The CDR3 runs 14 residues. The germline V gene encodes CDR1 SGHDN and CDR2 FVKESK. In nucleotides, the CDR3 is TGTGCCAGCAGCGGCGTTTCCCCTCTAAACACCATATATTTT. Translated, it gives CASSGVSPLNTIYF.

This clonotype was observed a few times. The V call is TRBV20-1, the J call TRBJ1-1; unclear D gene. V was clipped by 1 base and J by 1 base, with 13 bases between them. Germline CDR1 and CDR2: DFQATT and SNEGSKA (reference sequence). There are 15 residues in the CDR3. CDR3 in amino acids: CSARVILGQNTEAFF. CDR3 nucleotides: TGCAGTGCTAGAGTTATATTAGGTCAGAACACTGAAGCTTTCTTT.

This chain uses TRBV10-3 with TRBJ2-3; D unclear. V was pared by 1 base and J by 6 bases, with 11 bases between. This CDR3 is built from 14 residues. Germline V gene sequence: CDR1 ENHRY, CDR2 SYGVKD. In DNA form, the CDR3 reads TGTGCCATCAGTGAGTTAGGGATCAGGGATACGCAGTATTTT. Protein product: CAISELGIRDTQYF.

The chain uses TRBV6-5 and TRBJ1-5; no reliable D call. In germline, CDR1 is MNHEY, CDR2 SVGAGI. The CDR3 contains 14 residues. The V and J ends lost 6 bases and 0 bases respectively, with 9 bases between them. The CDR3 DNA reads as TGTGCCAGCAGGACTGGGGATAGCAATCAGCCCCAGCATTTT. This gives the protein CASRTGDSNQPQHF.

About this clonotype itself: A read error is possible here, since a much larger clone lies one base away. The rearrangement uses TRBV12-3 or TRBV12-4 and TRBJ1-2; D gene uncertain. The CDR3 contains 13 residues. The CDR3 here is CASSPRVNCGYTF. The DNA of the CDR3 is TGTGCCAGCAGTCCCAGAGTAAACTGTGGCTACACCTTC.

V usage is TRBV6-2 or TRBV6-3 and J usage is TRBJ2-1; TRBD2 matches at 7 bases. In germline, CDR1 is MNHEY, CDR2 SVGEGT. The CDR3 is 15 amino acids. V trimming: 7 bases; J trimming: 2 bases; junction bases outside the gene matches: 8. In DNA form, the CDR3 reads TGTGCCAGCAAAAAGGCTAGCGGTGCCTACAATGAGCAGTTCTTC. This gives the protein CASKKASGAYNEQFF.

This clonotype came up a few times. This rearrangement joins TRBV5-1 to TRBJ2-5; 8 nucleotides align to TRBD2. Germline V gene sequence: CDR1 SGHRS, CDR2 YFSETQ. This CDR3 region has 15 residues. With V trimmed by 5 bases and J by 3 bases, 9 bases remained unmatched. Here the CDR3 DNA reads TGCGCCAGCAGGGGTACGGGAGGGGCAAAAGAGACCCAGTACTTC. Amino acids: CASRGTGGAKETQYF. Complete variable domain (other parts from reference TRBV5-1 and TRBJ2-5): KAGVTQTPRYLIKTRGQQVTLSCSPISGHRSVSWYQQTPGQGLQFLFEYFSETQRNKGNFPGRFSGRQFSNSRSEMNVSTLELGDSALYLCASRGTGGAKETQYFGPGTRLLVL.

This clonotype was seen a few times. The rearrangement uses TRBV5-1 and TRBJ2-1, with 7 bases lining up with TRBD2. Germline values: CDR1 SGHRS, CDR2 YFSETQ. The CDR3 has 19 amino acids. J lost 0 bases, V lost 0 bases, and 12 bases had no gene match. This CDR3 reads CASSLVTGGTISSYNEQFF. CDR3 nucleotide sequence: TGCGCCAGCAGCTTGGTGACGGGAGGTACAATTAGCTCCTACAATGAGCAGTTCTTC.

This chain uses TRBV7-3 with TRBJ2-3, with unresolved D. V was trimmed by 0 bases and J by 2 bases, leaving 3 bases between them. Germline V lookup: CDR1 SGHTA, CDR2 FQGTGA. The CDR3 extends over 13 amino acids. The chain's CDR3 is CASSLTATDTQYF. For the CDR3, the DNA is TGTGCCAGCAGCTTAACAGCCACAGATACGCAGTATTTT.

This clonotype has just a few counts. The chain has TRBV3-1 and TRBJ2-2; 10 nucleotides match TRBD2. The CDR3 runs to 14 residues. The V and J ends lost 3 bases and 5 bases, in that order; junction bases with no gene match: 0. Germline CDR1 LGHDT, CDR2 YNNKEL (reference sequence). Here the CDR3 reads CASSQTSGTGELFF. The CDR3 coding sequence is TGTGCCAGCAGCCAGACTAGCGGGACCGGGGAGCTGTTTTTT.

The chain links TRBV27 to TRBJ2-3, with D maybe TRBD2 (5 bases). Germline V gene data show CDR1 as MNHEY and CDR2 as SMNVEV (reference sequence). Deletions cut 5 bases from V and 3 bases from J, with 15 bases between. The CDR3 consists of 15 residues. The CDR3 coding sequence is TGTGCCAGCAGTCGCGAGGAGGTTGCGACAGATACGCAGTATTTT. Translation: CASSREEVATDTQYF.

V gene TRBV2 combines with J gene TRBJ2-5; 7 bases agree with TRBD1. V was pared by 5 bases and J by 0 bases, with 9 bases of the junction left unmatched. The CDR3 has 16 amino acids. Germline CDR1 reads SNHLY; CDR2 reads FYNNEI. The CDR3 DNA follows: TGTGCCAGCAGTCGGTTGACAGGGCAGTACCAAGAGACCCAGTACTTC. Encoded protein: CASSRLTGQYQETQYF.

This rearrangement joins TRBV4-3 to TRBJ2-1; TRBD2 matches at 8 bases. J gave up 6 bases and V 6 bases, and 7 bases lay outside the gene matches. CDR1 is LGHNA and CDR2 is YSLEER in the germline V gene. The CDR3 has 14 amino acids. CDR3 residues: CASRSSLAANEQFF. The CDR3 coding sequence is TGCGCCAGCAGGAGCTCACTAGCGGCCAATGAGCAGTTCTTC.

This clonotype was observed at least ten times. The chain employs TRBV20-1 and TRBJ2-1, with 7 bases lining up with TRBD2. The CDR3 has 14 residues. The junction had 7 bases not matched to a gene; V was cut back by 3 bases and J by 5 bases. Germline loops: CDR1 DFQATT, CDR2 SNEGSKA (reference sequence). In DNA, the CDR3 is TGCAGTGCTAGCGCTGGGCGGGGGAACAATGAGCAGTTCTTC. Protein sequence: CSASAGRGNNEQFF.

This clonotype was found a few times. The chain recombines TRBV7-8 with TRBJ2-5, with 9 nucleotides matching TRBD1. This CDR3 has 15 residues. Trimming removed 1 base from V and 5 bases from J; junction bases left unmatched: 5. The germline V gene encodes CDR1 SGHVS and CDR2 FQNEAQ. This CDR3 is CASSLGTGDRETQYF. CDR3 nucleotides: TGTGCCAGCAGCTTAGGGACAGGGGACAGGGAGACCCAGTACTTC.